The present T cell receptor (beta chain) was sequenced within a study of regulatory dendritic cells for organ transplantation. Study-level results: Considerable individual heterogeneity was seen in alloreactive memory CD8+ T cells. Memory T cells were less diverse than naive, with memory CD8+ most oligoclonal.

Only a few counts were recorded for this clone. Its matching antigen is unknown. Sequenced by immunoSEQ multiplex PCR; TCRdb stores in-frame clones only, minus some. The sample has 11,000 or so clones, roughly two thirds seen once. The CDR3 totals 14 residues. The germline V and J ends were trimmed by 5 bases and 4 bases, with 14 bases remaining between them. Looked up from germline, CDR1 is MNHNS and CDR2 is SASEGT. The receptor was derived from a human donor in good health. Sequenced sample: memory CD8+ T cells from blood. Subset here: CD45RO+ memory T cells. The rearrangement links TRBV6-1 to TRBJ1-1; D unclear. The CDR3 reads CASSSVGEATEAFF. For the CDR3, the DNA is TGTGCCAGCAGTTCTGTAGGAGAAGCCACTGAAGCTTTCTTT.